This T cell receptor (beta chain) was sequenced during a study of T cells in Graves' hyperthyroidism and ophthalmopathy. CDR3 length equals 13 residues. Germline assignment: CDR1 MGHDK and CDR2 SYGVNS. Trimming cost V 1 base and J 8 bases, with 11 bases left between them. RNA transcripts yielded amplified TCR beta CDR3 regions. Primed by the HTBI set, a first-round RT-PCR was run on the TCR CDR3. TCRdb used MiXCR to reprocess the multiplex PCR reads, holding one entry per CDR3 protein. The sample carries 400,000 to 600,000 distinct CDR3 sequences, 15% to 20% recorded once. This TCR derives from a woman in her twenties or thirties with Graves' ophthalmopathy. V and J are TRBV25-1 and TRBJ1-1; D gene unclear. Sequencing was performed on blood. CDR3 sequence reads: CASSECGTSEAFF. The DNA of the CDR3 is TGTGCCAGCAGTGAATGTGGTACGTCCGAAGCTTTCTTT.